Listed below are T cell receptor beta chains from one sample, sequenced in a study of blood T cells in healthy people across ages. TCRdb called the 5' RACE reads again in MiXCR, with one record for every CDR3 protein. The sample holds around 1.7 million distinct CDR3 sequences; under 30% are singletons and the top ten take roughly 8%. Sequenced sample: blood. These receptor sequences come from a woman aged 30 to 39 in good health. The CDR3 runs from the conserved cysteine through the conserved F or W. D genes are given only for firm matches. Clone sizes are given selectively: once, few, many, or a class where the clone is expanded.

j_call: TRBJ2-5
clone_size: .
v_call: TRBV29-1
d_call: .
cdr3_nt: TGCAGCGTTGAAGATCCACGGGGTCAAGAGACCCAGTACTTC
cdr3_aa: CSVEDPRGQETQYF

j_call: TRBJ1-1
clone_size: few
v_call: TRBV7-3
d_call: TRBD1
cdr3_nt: TGTGCCAGCAGCTTAAGCGGGACAGGAGCCCGCCAAGCTTTCTTT
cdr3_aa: CASSLSGTGARQAFF

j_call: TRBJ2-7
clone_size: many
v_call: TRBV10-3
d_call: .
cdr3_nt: TGTGCCATCAGTGAGTATTCGCAGATAGGTGACGAGCAGTACTTC
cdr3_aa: CAISEYSQIGDEQYF

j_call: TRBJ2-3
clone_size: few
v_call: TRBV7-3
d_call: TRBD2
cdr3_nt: TGTGCCAGCAGCGACTCTAGCGGCTCAGATACGCAGTATTTT
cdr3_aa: CASSDSSGSDTQYF

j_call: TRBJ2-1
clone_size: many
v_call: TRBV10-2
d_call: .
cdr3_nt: TGCGCCACAGGGGAGTACAATGAGCAGTTCTTC
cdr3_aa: CATGEYNEQFF

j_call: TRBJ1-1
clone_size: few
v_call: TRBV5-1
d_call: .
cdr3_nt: TGCGCCAGCAGCTTAATTGGGCCTGAAGCTTTCTTT
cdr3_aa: CASSLIGPEAFF

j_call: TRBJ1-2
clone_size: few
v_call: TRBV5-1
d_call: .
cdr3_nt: TGCGCCAGCAGCTTGTTTAGGGACGGACCTTATGGCTACACCTTC
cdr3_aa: CASSLFRDGPYGYTF

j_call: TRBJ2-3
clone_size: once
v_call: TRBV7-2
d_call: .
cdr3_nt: TGTGCCAGCAGCTCTAGGGGGGACGGGGCAGATACGCAGTATTTT
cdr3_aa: CASSSRGDGADTQYF

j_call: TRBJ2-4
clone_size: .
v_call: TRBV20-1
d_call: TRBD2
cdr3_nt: TGCAGTGCTAGTACTAGCGGGAGGGCCAGCGCCAAAAACATTCAGTACTTC
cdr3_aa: CSASTSGRASAKNIQYF

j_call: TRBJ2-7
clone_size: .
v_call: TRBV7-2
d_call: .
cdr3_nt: TGTGCCAGCAGCTTAGTCAGCGGGTTCGCGGCCTACGAGCAGTACTTC
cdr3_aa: CASSLVSGFAAYEQYF

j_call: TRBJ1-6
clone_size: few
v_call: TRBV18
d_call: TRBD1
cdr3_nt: TGTGCCAGCTCAACCGGGACAGAAAATTCACCCCTCCACTTT
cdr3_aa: CASSTGTENSPLHF

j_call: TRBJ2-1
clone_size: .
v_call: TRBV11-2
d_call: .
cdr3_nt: TGTGCCAGCAGCCCTGCCCAATGGGCTAGGAATGAGCAGTTCTTC
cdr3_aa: CASSPAQWARNEQFF

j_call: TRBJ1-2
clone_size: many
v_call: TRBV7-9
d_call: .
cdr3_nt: TGTGCCAGCAGCTTAGGTGCGCCAGGGGATAAGGATGGCTACACCTTC
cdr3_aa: CASSLGAPGDKDGYTF

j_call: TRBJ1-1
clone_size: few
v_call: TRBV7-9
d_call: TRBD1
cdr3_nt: TGTGCCAGCAGTTACGACAGGGATAGTTTGAAAGCTTTCTTT
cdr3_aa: CASSYDRDSLKAFF

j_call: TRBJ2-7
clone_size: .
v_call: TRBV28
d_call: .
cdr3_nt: TGTGCCAGCAGTTTATTACAGGGTTTGCGGGAGCAGTACTTC
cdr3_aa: CASSLLQGLREQYF

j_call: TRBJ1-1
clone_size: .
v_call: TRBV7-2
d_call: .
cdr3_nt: TGTGCCAGCAGCTTCGACAATCTGAACACTGAAGCTTTCTTT
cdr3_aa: CASSFDNLNTEAFF

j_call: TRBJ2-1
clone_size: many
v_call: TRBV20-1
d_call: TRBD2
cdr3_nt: TGCAGTGCGCCTGGGGCTAGCGGAAATTACAATGAGCAGTTCTTC
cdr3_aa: CSAPGASGNYNEQFF

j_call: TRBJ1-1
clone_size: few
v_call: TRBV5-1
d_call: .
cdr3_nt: TGCGCCAGCAGCTCAGGGGTTGAAGCTTTCTTT
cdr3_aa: CASSSGVEAFF

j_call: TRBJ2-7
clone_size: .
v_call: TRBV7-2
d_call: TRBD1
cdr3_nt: TGTGCCAGCAGCCTAGGCAAGGGGGCCACCTACGAGCAGTACTTC
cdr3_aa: CASSLGKGATYEQYF

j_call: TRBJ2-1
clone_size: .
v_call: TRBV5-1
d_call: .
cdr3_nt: TGCGCCAGCAGCTTGTTCAGGGGAGAGACCCAGTTCTTC
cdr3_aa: CASSLFRGETQFF

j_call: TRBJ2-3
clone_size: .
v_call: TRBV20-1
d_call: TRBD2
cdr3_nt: TGCAGTGCTAGTAAGCGGGGGGCCACAGATACGCAGTATTTT
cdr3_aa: CSASKRGATDTQYF

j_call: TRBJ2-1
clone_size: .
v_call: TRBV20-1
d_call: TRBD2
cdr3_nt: TGCAGTGCTAGAGATGGTAGCGGGTACCAAGAGACCCAGTTCTTC
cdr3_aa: CSARDGSGYQETQFF

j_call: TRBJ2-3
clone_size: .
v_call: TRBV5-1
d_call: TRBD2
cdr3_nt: TGCGCCAGCAGCGGGACTAGCGGGAGCACAGATATGCAGTATTTT
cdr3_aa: CASSGTSGSTDMQYF

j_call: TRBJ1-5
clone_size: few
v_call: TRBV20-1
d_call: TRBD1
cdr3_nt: TGCAGTGCCATATCAGGGGGATATCAGCCCCAGCATTTT
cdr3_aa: CSAISGGYQPQHF

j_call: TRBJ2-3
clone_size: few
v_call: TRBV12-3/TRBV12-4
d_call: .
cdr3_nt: TGTGCCAGCAGTTCTAGGGGGAATACGCAGTATTTT
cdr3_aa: CASSSRGNTQYF

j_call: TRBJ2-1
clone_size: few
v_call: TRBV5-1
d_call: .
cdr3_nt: TGCGCCAGCAGCTTTAGCAGGGGCCACAATGAGCAGTTCTTC
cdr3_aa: CASSFSRGHNEQFF

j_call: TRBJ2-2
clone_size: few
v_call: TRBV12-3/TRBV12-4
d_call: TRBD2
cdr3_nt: TGTGCCAGCACCTTAGGGACTAGCGGAAGGAACACCGGGGAGCTGTTTTTT
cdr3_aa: CASTLGTSGRNTGELFF

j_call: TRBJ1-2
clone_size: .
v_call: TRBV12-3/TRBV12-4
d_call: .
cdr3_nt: TGTGCCAGCAGTATATCACGGAGGGAGGGCTACACCTTC
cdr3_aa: CASSISRREGYTF

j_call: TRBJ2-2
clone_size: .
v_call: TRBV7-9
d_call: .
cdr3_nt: TGTGCCAGCAGCTTAGAGGTCCCCGGCGGGGAGCTGTTTTTT
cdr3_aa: CASSLEVPGGELFF

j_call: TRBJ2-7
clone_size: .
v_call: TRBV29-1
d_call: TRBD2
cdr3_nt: TGCAGCGTTGCGGGTGGACTAGCGGGGGCCTCCAGCCCCTACGAGCAGTACTTC
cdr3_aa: CSVAGGLAGASSPYEQYF

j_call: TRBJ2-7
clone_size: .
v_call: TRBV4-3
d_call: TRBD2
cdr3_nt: TGCGCCAGCAGCCAAGATCGCGGACGAGATTTCGGGACTAGAGGCTACGGGCAGTACTTC
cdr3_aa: CASSQDRGRDFGTRGYGQYF

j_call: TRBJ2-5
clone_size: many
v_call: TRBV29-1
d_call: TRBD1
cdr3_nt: TGCAGCGTTGGAACAGGGGCTTGGGAGACCCAGTACTTC
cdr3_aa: CSVGTGAWETQYF

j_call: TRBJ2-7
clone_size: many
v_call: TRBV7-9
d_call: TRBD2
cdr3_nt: TGTGCCAGCAGCTTAGGGTTCGGGCTAGCGGCGATTAGCTCCTACGAGCAGTACTTC
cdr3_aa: CASSLGFGLAAISSYEQYF

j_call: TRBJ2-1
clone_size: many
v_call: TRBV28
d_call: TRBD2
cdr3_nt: TGTGCCAGCAGTAAGCGGGGGGGCCCTCACAATGAGCAGTTCTTC
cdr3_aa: CASSKRGGPHNEQFF

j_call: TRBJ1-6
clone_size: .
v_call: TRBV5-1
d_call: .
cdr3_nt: TGCGCCAGCAGCGCCAACGGGTCACCCCTCCACTTT
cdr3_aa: CASSANGSPLHF

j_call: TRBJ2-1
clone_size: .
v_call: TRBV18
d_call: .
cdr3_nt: TGTGCCAGCTCACCACGGACGAGGGCGGGTGAGCAGTTCTTC
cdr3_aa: CASSPRTRAGEQFF

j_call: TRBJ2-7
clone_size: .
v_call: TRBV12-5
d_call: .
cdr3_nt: TGTGCTAGTGGTTTCTTCGCTGAGGGCGAGCAGTACTTC
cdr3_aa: CASGFFAEGEQYF

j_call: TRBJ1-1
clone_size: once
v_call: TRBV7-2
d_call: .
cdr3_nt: TGTGCCAGCAGCTTGTTTCAGGGACCGGCCACTGAAGCTTTCTTT
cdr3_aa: CASSLFQGPATEAFF

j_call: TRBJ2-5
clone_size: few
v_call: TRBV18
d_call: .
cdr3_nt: TGTGCCAGCTCCCTTGGGGATTGGGAGACCCAGTACTTC
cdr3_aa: CASSLGDWETQYF

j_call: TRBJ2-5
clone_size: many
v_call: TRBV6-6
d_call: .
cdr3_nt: TGTGCCAGCAGTTACCGGCGGGAAGAGACCCAGTACTTC
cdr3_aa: CASSYRREETQYF

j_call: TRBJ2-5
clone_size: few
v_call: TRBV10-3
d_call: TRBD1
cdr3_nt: TGTGCCATCAGCGCGTCCCCGGGACAGGGGCAAGAGACCCAGTACTTC
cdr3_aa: CAISASPGQGQETQYF

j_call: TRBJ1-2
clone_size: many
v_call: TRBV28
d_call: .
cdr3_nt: TGTGCCAGCAGTTCCCGCCGGGGGCGAGGCTACACCTTC
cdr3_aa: CASSSRRGRGYTF